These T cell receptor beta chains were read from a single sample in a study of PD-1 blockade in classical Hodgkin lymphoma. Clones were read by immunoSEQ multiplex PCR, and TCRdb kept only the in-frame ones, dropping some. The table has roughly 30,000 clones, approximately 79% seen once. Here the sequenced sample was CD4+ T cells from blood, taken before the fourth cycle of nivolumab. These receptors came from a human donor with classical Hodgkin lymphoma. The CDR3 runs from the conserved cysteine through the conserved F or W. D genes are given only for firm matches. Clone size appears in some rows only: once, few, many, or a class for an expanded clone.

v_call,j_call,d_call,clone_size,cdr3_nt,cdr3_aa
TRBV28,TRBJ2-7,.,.,TGTGCCAGCAGTTTCTTACAAACCCCCTACGAGCAGTACTTC,CASSFLQTPYEQYF
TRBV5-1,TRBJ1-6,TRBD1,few,TGCGCCAGCAGCTTGGAGTCAGGGGGAAATTCACCCCTCCACTTT,CASSLESGGNSPLHF
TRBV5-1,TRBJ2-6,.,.,TGCGCCAGTAAAACCGGTGGGGCCAACGTCCTGACTTTC,CASKTGGANVLTF
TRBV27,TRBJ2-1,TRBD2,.,TGTGCCAGCAGTTTATACGGACTAGCGGGTTCGTTAAGCTCCTACAATGAGCAGTTCTTC,CASSLYGLAGSLSSYNEQFF
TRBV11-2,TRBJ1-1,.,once,TGTGCCAGCAGCTTAGAAAGGAACACTGAAGCTTTCTTT,CASSLERNTEAFF
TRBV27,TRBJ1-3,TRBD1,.,TGTGCCAGCAGCCAACGCCAGACAGGGGTGGGGACTGGAAACACCATATATTTT,CASSQRQTGVGTGNTIYF
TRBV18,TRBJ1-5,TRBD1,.,TGTGCCAGCTCACCTTTAGGGACAGGGGAGAATCAGCCCCAGCATTTT,CASSPLGTGENQPQHF
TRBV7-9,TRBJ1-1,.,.,TGTGCCAGCAGCTTAAATGATTTAAAGGGATGGACTGAAGCTTTCTTT,CASSLNDLKGWTEAFF
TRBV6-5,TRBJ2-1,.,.,TGTGCCAGCAGTCCCAGGACAGGGAGGGATGAGCAGTTCTTC,CASSPRTGRDEQFF
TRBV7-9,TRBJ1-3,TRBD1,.,TGTGCCAGCGTAGGGGGCGCAAGGTCTATTGGAAACACCATATATTTT,CASVGGARSIGNTIYF
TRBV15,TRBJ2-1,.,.,TGTGCCACCAGCAGAGGCCGGGATCACAATGAGCAGTTCTTC,CATSRGRDHNEQFF
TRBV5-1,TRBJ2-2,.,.,TGCGCCAGCAGCTTGCAACAGGCGAACACCGGGGAGCTGTTTTTT,CASSLQQANTGELFF
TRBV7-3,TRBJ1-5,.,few,TGTGCCAGCAGCTTTTGCGGGGAGGGCAATCAGCCCCAGCATTTT,CASSFCGEGNQPQHF
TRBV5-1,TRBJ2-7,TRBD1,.,TGCGCCAGCCAAGGAGGGGGGGACAGGGCCTACGAGCAGTACTTC,CASQGGGDRAYEQYF
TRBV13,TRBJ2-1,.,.,TGTGCCAGCAGCCCCCCCCCGGACAGCGCCTCCTACAATGAGCAGTTCTTC,CASSPPPDSASYNEQFF
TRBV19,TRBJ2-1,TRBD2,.,TGTGCCAGTAGACGGAAACCGGGACTAGCGCTCAATGAGCAGTTCTTC,CASRRKPGLALNEQFF
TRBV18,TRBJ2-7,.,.,TGTGCCAGCTCACCCTACCAGGGGGGCGAGCAGTACTTC,CASSPYQGGEQYF
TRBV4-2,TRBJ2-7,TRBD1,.,TGTGCCAGCAGCCAAGAGCTACCGGGACAGGGCCTACCCTACGAGCAGTACTTC,CASSQELPGQGLPYEQYF
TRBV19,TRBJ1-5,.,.,TGTGCCAGTAGTATAGAAGGCCGGGGAGGTCAGCCCCAGCATTTT,CASSIEGRGGQPQHF
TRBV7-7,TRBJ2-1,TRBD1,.,TGTGCCAGCAGCGCCGACAGGGGGACCTACAATGAGCAGTTCTTC,CASSADRGTYNEQFF
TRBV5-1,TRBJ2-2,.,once,TGCGCCAGCAGCTTGGATGGGGCCGGGACCCCTCTCGGGGAGCTGTTTTTT,CASSLDGAGTPLGELFF
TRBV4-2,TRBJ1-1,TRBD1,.,TGTGCCAGCAGCCTCTTTGAAAGGGACAGTGAAGCTTTCTTT,CASSLFERDSEAFF
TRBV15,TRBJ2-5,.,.,TGTGCCACCAGCAGACAGATCCAAGAGACCCAGTACTTC,CATSRQIQETQYF
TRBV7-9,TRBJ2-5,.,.,TGTGCCAGCAGCCCGAGGATGGGTTCTGCGGGAACCCAGTACTTC,CASSPRMGSAGTQYF
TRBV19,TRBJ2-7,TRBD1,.,TGTGCCAGTAGCGGGGACAGGGGGTACGAGCAGTACTTC,CASSGDRGYEQYF
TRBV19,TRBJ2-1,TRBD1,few,TGTGCCAGTAGTCGGGACAGGGGAACCTACAATGAGCAGTTCTTC,CASSRDRGTYNEQFF